Listed below are T cell receptor beta chains from one sample, sequenced in a study of shared clonotypes between healthy human individuals. Using immunoSEQ multiplex PCR, the repertoire was profiled, and TCRdb retains in-frame clones only, with some absent. Among under 700,000 clones listed, 85% to 95% were seen once. Input material: naive CD8+ T cells sorted from blood. Receptors originate from a woman aged 25 to 39 in good health. CDR3s include the opening cysteine and the closing phenylalanine or tryptophan. D genes are given only for firm matches. Size tells how often a clone was seen (once, few, many) or the class of an expanded clone, and some rows leave it out.

cdr3_length j_call d_call v_call clone_size cdr3_nt cdr3_aa
15 TRBJ1-1 TRBD1 TRBV4-2 - TGTGCCAGCAGCCAACCAGGGGGCGCGGACACTGAAGCTTTCTTT CASSQPGGADTEAFF
17 TRBJ2-1 TRBD1 TRBV27 - TGTGCCAGCAGTTTACCACCCGGGACAGGGCTATACAATGAGCAGTTCTTC CASSLPPGTGLYNEQFF
13 TRBJ2-7 - TRBV21-1 - TGTGCCAGCAGCACCTTGCCGCCGGGTCCTACCGCCTTC CASSTLPPGPTAF
14 TRBJ2-7 TRBD1 TRBV29-1 - TGCAGCGTTGAAGGGGGACAGGAGGGCTACGAGCAGTACTTC CSVEGGQEGYEQYF
11 TRBJ1-6 - TRBV6-1 - TGTGCCAGCAGTGAAAATTCACCCCTCCACTTT CASSENSPLHF
15 TRBJ2-7 TRBD2 TRBV10-2 - TGCGCCAGCAGTCATGGACCGGGAGGCTCCTACGAGCAGTACTTC CASSHGPGGSYEQYF
14 TRBJ2-7 TRBD1 TRBV14 - TGTGCCAGCAGAGAAGGCGGGACAGGCTACGAGCAGTACTTC CASREGGTGYEQYF
12 TRBJ2-7 - TRBV7-9 - TGTGCCAGCAGCCGTCCGGGTGGAGAGCAGTACTTC CASSRPGGEQYF
15 TRBJ1-4 TRBD1 TRBV27 once TGTGCCAGCAGTTCCTCCGCAGGGGGTAATGAAAAACTGTTTTTT CASSSSAGGNEKLFF
16 TRBJ2-2 TRBD1 TRBV6-1 - TGTGCCAGCAGTGGCCGGGACAGGGATGGAACCGGGGAGCTGTTTTTT CASSGRDRDGTGELFF
17 TRBJ2-3 TRBD2 TRBV5-4 - TGTGCCAGCAGCACCGGGACTAGCGGGCCCCGCACAGATACGCAGTATTTT CASSTGTSGPRTDTQYF
15 TRBJ2-2 - TRBV5-1 - TGCGCCAGCAGCTTGTCGGGACGGAACACCGGGGAGCTGTTTTTT CASSLSGRNTGELFF
12 TRBJ1-2 - TRBV19 - TGTGCCAGTGGCACGACCTTTTATGGCTACACCTTC CASGTTFYGYTF
13 TRBJ2-5 - TRBV5-4 - TGTGCCAGCAGCCCAGCTAGCGAAGAGACCCAGTACTTC CASSPASEETQYF
16 TRBJ2-3 - TRBV5-8 - TGTGCCAGCAGCTTGGCTGGGGCAGGGGGGACAGATACGCAGTATTTT CASSLAGAGGTDTQYF
11 TRBJ2-5 - TRBV6-6 - TGTGCCAGCAGTTACATCGAGACCCAGTACTTC CASSYIETQYF
17 TRBJ2-2 - TRBV15 once TGTGCCACCAGCAGAGACCTGACGGCTACGAACACCGGGGAGCTGTTTTTT CATSRDLTATNTGELFF
14 TRBJ2-7 - TRBV13 - TGTGCCAGCAGCGACACTAGTTCCTCCTACGAGCAGTACTTC CASSDTSSSYEQYF
15 TRBJ2-7 - TRBV7-8 - TGTGCCAGCAGCTTTTTGTCCGGGGCGTCCTACGAGCAGTACTTC CASSFLSGASYEQYF
12 TRBJ2-7 - TRBV2 - TGTGCCAGCAGACACGAAGCCTACGAGCAGTACTTC CASRHEAYEQYF